This TCR beta chain was captured by sequencing in a study of cytomegalovirus exposure and HLA in healthy donors. Study results and limitations: Among TCR beta chains, those listed as cytomegalovirus-associated numbered fewer than 200.

Researchers ran the PCR with 60 Vbeta and 13 Jbeta primers. TCRdb keeps only in-frame clones here, not all; method: immunoSEQ multiplex PCR. The sample gives some 110,000 clones, about four fifths of which show up once; 1.3% is in the top ten. With regard to this clone: As yet, its antigen is unknown.

This CDR3 is built from 15 residues. CDR1 and CDR2 (germline): SGHVS, FQNEAQ. V was clipped by 8 bases and J by 0 bases; unmatched bases: 10. The sequencing sample was made of PBMCs. The clonotype was recovered from a man aged 40-49 years in good health and CMV-seronegative. This rearrangement joins TRBV7-8 to TRBJ2-7; 7 positions match TRBD1. The CDR3 coding sequence is TGTGCCAGCCGCCGACAGGGCTTGAGCTCCTACGAGCAGTACTTC. It is translated as CASRRQGLSSYEQYF.